A selection of T cell receptor beta chains follows, all from one sample in a study of shared clonotypes between healthy human individuals. TCRdb's table, derived via immunoSEQ multiplex PCR, lists solely in-frame clones and lacks some. The sample lists 850,000 to 1,200,000 clones; about 75% were seen once. Source material: memory CD4+ T cells sorted from blood. These receptors all come from a man between 18 and 35 years old in good health. The CDR3 runs from the conserved cysteine through the conserved F or W. A D gene is named only where the DNA matches it firmly. Expanded clones get a size class; other rows say once, few or many, or leave the size out.

D,V,size,J,CDR3,DNA
-,TRBV5-1,-,TRBJ2-3,CASSLALNPGDTQYF,TGCGCCAGCAGCTTGGCCCTCAACCCTGGAGATACGCAGTATTTT
-,TRBV5-5,-,TRBJ2-7,CASSGFGGSSYEQYF,TGTGCCAGCAGCGGCTTCGGTGGGTCCTCCTACGAGCAGTACTTC
-,TRBV10-3,-,TRBJ2-3,CAIMSGVTDTQYF,TGTGCCATCATGTCAGGGGTCACAGATACGCAGTATTTT
-,TRBV7-2,few,TRBJ2-3,CASSLGSLTDTQYF,TGTGCCAGCAGCTTAGGCTCGCTTACAGATACGCAGTATTTT
-,TRBV10-3,-,TRBJ2-7,CAISEWDEQYF,TGTGCCATCAGTGAATGGGACGAGCAGTACTTC
-,TRBV28,many,TRBJ1-1,CASSTYSGSSTEAFF,TGTGCCAGCAGTACATACTCGGGGAGTAGCACTGAAGCTTTCTTT
-,TRBV6-1,once,TRBJ1-6,CASRDTGSSPLHF,TGTGCCAGCAGGGACACCGGGAGTTCACCCCTCCACTTT
TRBD1,TRBV15,-,TRBJ2-7,CATSGTGTGANEQYF,TGTGCCACCAGCGGGACCGGGACAGGGGCCAACGAGCAGTACTTC
TRBD1,TRBV5-4,-,TRBJ2-2,CASSDWDRNTGELFF,TGTGCCAGCAGCGACTGGGACAGAAACACCGGGGAGCTGTTTTTT
TRBD1,TRBV28,many,TRBJ2-4,CASSPPGQIAKNIQYF,TGTGCCAGCAGCCCTCCGGGACAGATAGCCAAAAACATTCAGTACTTC
TRBD2,TRBV19,once,TRBJ2-1,CASRPTSVRDGEQFF,TGTGCCAGTAGACCTACTAGCGTTCGCGATGGTGAGCAGTTCTTC
TRBD1,TRBV7-2,-,TRBJ2-4,CASSKGTALAKNIQYF,TGTGCCAGCAGCAAAGGGACAGCTCTAGCCAAAAACATTCAGTACTTC
-,TRBV19,-,TRBJ1-2,CASSRSGGPNYGYTF,TGTGCCAGTAGCCGGAGCGGCGGGCCTAACTATGGCTACACCTTC
-,TRBV7-3,few,TRBJ2-2,CASSLTGSNGAGELFF,TGTGCCAGCAGCTTAACCGGGTCTAACGGGGCCGGGGAGCTGTTTTTT
TRBD1,TRBV7-6,few,TRBJ1-1,CASSSAGTVNTEAFF,TGTGCCAGCAGCTCCGCCGGGACAGTGAACACTGAAGCTTTCTTT
TRBD2,TRBV7-8,few,TRBJ2-1,CASSDRRENEQFF,TGTGCCAGCAGCGACCGGCGGGAGAATGAGCAGTTCTTC
-,TRBV28,once,TRBJ1-2,CASSFSGSRNYGYTF,TGTGCCAGCAGTTTCTCGGGGTCCCGTAACTATGGCTACACCTTC
TRBD1,TRBV6-1,-,TRBJ1-1,CARTYGQGANTEAFF,TGTGCCAGAACATACGGACAGGGGGCGAACACTGAAGCTTTCTTT
TRBD2,TRBV5-4,-,TRBJ2-1,CASSSQRGAVLNEQFF,TGTGCCAGCAGCTCACAGCGGGGGGCGGTTCTAAATGAGCAGTTCTTC
-,TRBV28,once,TRBJ2-7,CASKGPTSLTAYEQYF,TGTGCCAGCAAAGGGCCGACCTCTCTAACAGCCTACGAGCAGTACTTC
-,TRBV6-6,-,TRBJ1-1,CASSSPLENTEAFF,TGTGCCAGCAGTTCTCCTTTGGAGAACACTGAAGCTTTCTTT
-,TRBV27,-,TRBJ1-5,CASSSPFRAPSNQPQHF,TGTGCCAGCAGTTCCCCGTTCAGGGCACCTAGCAATCAGCCCCAGCATTTT
TRBD1,TRBV18,-,TRBJ2-7,CASSPRTGTDEQYF,TGTGCCAGCTCACCCCGGACAGGGACGGACGAGCAGTACTTC
-,TRBV5-4,once,TRBJ2-1,CASRINWGPSNEQFF,TGTGCCAGCAGAATTAATTGGGGCCCGAGCAATGAGCAGTTCTTC
-,TRBV14,-,TRBJ2-1,CASSQDFTPGGQLVGDEQFF,TGTGCCAGCAGCCAAGATTTTACTCCGGGGGGCCAGTTAGTAGGGGATGAGCAGTTCTTC
TRBD1,TRBV5-1,-,TRBJ2-7,CASSSGTTGVSYEQYF,TGCGCCAGCAGCAGCGGAACGACAGGGGTCTCCTACGAGCAGTACTTC
TRBD2,TRBV11-3,-,TRBJ2-1,CASSQPGTSGPRKQFF,TGTGCCAGCAGCCAACCTGGGACTAGCGGGCCTCGAAAGCAGTTCTTC
-,TRBV5-1,-,TRBJ2-1,CASGRSYNEQFF,TGCGCCAGCGGGAGGTCCTACAATGAGCAGTTCTTC
TRBD1,TRBV18,-,TRBJ1-6,CASSPSGTDNSPLHF,TGTGCCAGCTCACCATCCGGGACAGATAATTCACCCCTCCACTTT
-,TRBV6-1,-,TRBJ2-5,CASTRNQETQYF,TGTGCCAGCACGCGGAACCAAGAGACCCAGTACTTC
-,TRBV9,-,TRBJ1-3,CASSVSSGLTGNTIYF,TGTGCCAGCAGCGTATCTTCTGGTCTCACCGGAAACACCATATATTTT
TRBD1,TRBV7-6,once,TRBJ2-7,CASTAGQGQSHEQYF,TGTGCCAGCACCGCCGGACAGGGGCAATCCCACGAGCAGTACTTC
-,TRBV28,-,TRBJ1-5,CASSLWDASNQPQHF,TGTGCCAGCAGTTTATGGGACGCCAGCAATCAGCCCCAGCATTTT
-,TRBV5-1,few,TRBJ2-3,CASSLASVGTDTQYF,TGCGCCAGCAGCTTGGCGTCTGTCGGCACAGATACGCAGTATTTT
-,TRBV6-1,-,TRBJ1-5,CASSGSPIEPQHF,TGTGCCAGCAGTGGTTCCCCTATTGAGCCCCAGCATTTT
-,TRBV10-1,many,TRBJ1-2,CASSVHRQSGYTF,TGCGCCAGCAGCGTACACCGACAGTCGGGCTACACCTTC
TRBD2,TRBV28,-,TRBJ2-3,CASSLPAGGTDTQYF,TGTGCCAGCAGTTTACCAGCGGGGGGCACAGATACGCAGTATTTT
TRBD2,TRBV10-1,-,TRBJ2-3,CASSEFGSGGADTQYF,TGCGCCAGCAGTGAATTCGGTAGCGGGGGGGCAGATACGCAGTATTTT
-,TRBV7-2,-,TRBJ2-5,CASSLFETQYF,TGTGCCAGCAGCTTATTCGAGACCCAGTACTTC
-,TRBV5-1,-,TRBJ2-5,CASSFARVQETQYF,TGCGCCAGCAGCTTTGCCAGGGTACAAGAGACCCAGTACTTC
TRBD1,TRBV28,few,TRBJ2-1,CASSLLGQGGYNEQFF,TGTGCCAGCAGTTTACTGGGACAGGGGGGTTACAATGAGCAGTTCTTC
-,TRBV11-1,-,TRBJ1-1,CASSWDLNTEAFF,TGTGCCAGCAGCTGGGACCTGAACACTGAAGCTTTCTTT
TRBD2,TRBV6-1,-,TRBJ2-1,CASSEVGSGYNEQFF,TGTGCCAGCAGTGAAGTGGGTAGCGGGTACAATGAGCAGTTCTTC
TRBD1,TRBV19,-,TRBJ1-5,CASMGTAFNQPQHF,TGTGCCAGTATGGGGACAGCTTTCAATCAGCCCCAGCATTTT
-,TRBV20-1,-,TRBJ2-1,CMPRDGDEQFF,TGCATGCCGCGGGATGGCGATGAGCAGTTCTTC
TRBD2,TRBV7-6,-,TRBJ2-7,CASSLESGREQYF,TGTGCCAGCAGCTTAGAGAGCGGGAGAGAGCAGTACTTC
-,TRBV6-6,-,TRBJ2-3,CASSYSFLTDTQYF,TGTGCCAGCAGTTACTCATTCCTCACAGATACGCAGTATTTT
TRBD1,TRBV28,-,TRBJ1-5,CASSSDRRGNQPQHF,TGTGCCAGCAGTTCGGACAGGCGGGGCAATCAGCCCCAGCATTTT
-,TRBV5-1,-,TRBJ1-2,CASSLDRQERVGYTF,TGCGCCAGCAGCTTGGACAGACAGGAGCGTGTTGGCTACACCTTC
TRBD1,TRBV5-4,-,TRBJ2-3,CASSLTGTGTDTQYF,TGTGCCAGCAGCTTGACCGGGACAGGCACAGATACGCAGTATTTT
-,TRBV6-5,few,TRBJ1-6,CASSYASNSPLHF,TGTGCCAGCAGTTACGCCTCTAATTCACCCCTCCACTTT
TRBD1,TRBV28,-,TRBJ2-5,CASSSSGGGETQYF,TGTGCCAGCAGTTCGTCAGGGGGCGGGGAGACCCAGTACTTC
-,TRBV27,-,TRBJ2-4,CASSPDRPLAKNIQYF,TGTGCCAGCAGTCCGGACAGACCCTTAGCCAAAAACATTCAGTACTTC
-,TRBV14,-,TRBJ2-3,CASSPGLYTDTQYF,TGTGCCAGCAGCCCGGGACTTTACACAGATACGCAGTATTTT
-,TRBV20-1,-,TRBJ1-1,CSGQGVTEAFF,TGCAGTGGCCAGGGCGTCACTGAAGCTTTCTTT